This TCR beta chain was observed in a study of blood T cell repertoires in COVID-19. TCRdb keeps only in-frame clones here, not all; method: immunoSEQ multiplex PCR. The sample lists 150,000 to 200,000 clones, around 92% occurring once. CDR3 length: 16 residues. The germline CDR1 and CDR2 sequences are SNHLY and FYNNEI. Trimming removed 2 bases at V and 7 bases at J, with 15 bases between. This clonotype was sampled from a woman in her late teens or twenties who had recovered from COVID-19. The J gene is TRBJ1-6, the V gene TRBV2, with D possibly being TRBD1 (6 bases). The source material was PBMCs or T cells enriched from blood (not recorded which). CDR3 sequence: CASSELGRGSNSPLHF. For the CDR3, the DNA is TGTGCCAGCAGTGAACTCGGCAGGGGCTCAAATTCACCCCTCCACTTT.